This TCR beta chain emerged from a study of Ad26.COV2.S vaccination and SARS-CoV-2 variants. Study-wide findings and caveats: Responses of spike-specific T cells (both CD8+ and CD4+) reportedly showed substantial breadth after vaccination.

Comment on this clone: Its target is unknown.

Sequencing used immunoSEQ multiplex PCR; TCRdb keeps in-frame clones, though not all of them. The repertoire includes 180,000 or so clones, around 88% of them detected once, and about 5.5% sits in the top ten. This CDR3 spans 16 amino acids. From germline, CDR1 is MNHEY and CDR2 SVGAGI. V shed 3 bases and J 4 bases; nucleotides not matched to a gene: 5. This TCR derives from a human donor who had recovered from COVID-19. The specimen comprised peripheral blood, sampled after recovery from COVID-19. V is TRBV6-5 and J is TRBJ2-3; TRBD2 matches 12 bases. The CDR3 DNA reads as TGTGCCAGCAGTTATCTAGGACTAGCGGGATCAGATACGCAGTATTTT. Residues: CASSYLGLAGSDTQYF.